This T cell receptor (beta chain) was documented in a study of CD8+ T cells in alopecia areata (dated by TCRdb to the late 2010s). About the study as a whole: The treated patients took part in an open-label pilot trial in which moderate-to-severe alopecia areata was treated with oral tofacitinib at 5 to 10 mg twice daily. Tofacitinib was given for 6 to 18 months, followed by 6 months of follow-up off drug to assess delayed response and recurrence. The SALT score, which quantifies the percentage of affected scalp surface area, was used to measure disease severity in treated patients. To study T cell clonal expansion in alopecia areata, the researchers applied high-throughput TCRbeta sequencing to both the C3H/HeJ mouse model and human patients. In humans, TCRbeta sequencing was performed on scalp tissue and on sorted CD4+ and CD8+ peripheral blood T cells from healthy controls and from patients with patchy or totalis/universalis alopecia areata. Tofacitinib-treated patients had biopsies at baseline and at 4 and 24 weeks of treatment, with a later scalp biopsy in several patients. Scalp clonality was compared across normal scalp (n=4), patchy alopecia areata scalp (n=8), and alopecia totalis/universalis scalp (n=8). The RNA source kit depended on sample type: the PAXgene miRNA kit for fixed scalp, the miRNeasy kit for PBMCs, and the RNeasy kit for mouse skin. immunoSEQ multiplex PCR using 35 Vbeta forward primers and 13 Jbeta reverse primers was used to amplify TCRbeta CDR3 regions. Beyond this particular receptor, the publication reports: Scalp TCR repertoire analysis is complicated because resident alphabeta T cells in normal human skin are also sequenced, whereas mouse skin is dominated by gammadelta T cells. Many expanded lesional clones persisted in scalp and blood during tofacitinib treatment, which may partly explain relapse after stopping treatment. The treated cohort was small, with a single nonresponder, so links between baseline CD8+ expansion and response need larger studies. Compared with mice, TCR sequences shared between patients were less clear, possibly partly because of HLA diversity across the patient population. With tofacitinib, both scalp clonality and the number of expanded CD8+ clones among the top 100 scalp clones went down significantly. Compared with normal scalp, lesional scalp had higher clonality and more expanded CD8+ clones, particularly in alopecia totalis/universalis, a pattern that suggests antigenic drive.

The junction shows trimming of 3 bases on V and 4 bases on J, and the gene matches do not reach 11 bases of it. The CDR3 runs 16 amino acids, cysteine and phenylalanine included. CDR3 DNA only is kept here, 48 bases in frame from base 1. CDR1 ENHRY and CDR2 SYGVKD are derived from the germline V gene. Details on this clone: The antigen it binds to is not known. Per-base qualities were not stored, and no clone one base away is much larger.

Library creation used the immunoSEQ multiplex PCR assay. RNA was extracted from all samples and reverse transcribed into cDNA as template for TCR sequencing. First-strand cDNA was synthesized with SuperScript III using a 2:1 mix of oligo-dT and random hexamers. A synthetic immune receptor repertoire was used to assess amplification bias, and residual bias was removed computationally. Per the authors' processing: Raw reads were preprocessed to remove errors, and CDR3 was defined according to IMGT conventions as the region from the conserved cysteine to phenylalanine. Clonality was computed as 1 minus the Shannon entropy, with the entropy normalized by log2 of the number of productive unique TCRs. Whether each scalp clone was CD4 or CD8 was inferred by checking scalp TCRbeta sequences against the CD4 and CD8 repertoires from sorted blood. Held by TCRdb, this immuneACCESS table contains in-frame sequences only and omits some clones. Under half of the omission traces to an unresolved V gene where checked; the cause of the rest is unknown. That table gives V, J and clone size, and the DNA gave D and trimming. This sample gives nearly 110,000 clones in total; 65% to 85% of them show up just once. The ten largest clonotypes hold over 20% of the sample.

The sample's time point, from its label and the paper: around 24 weeks on oral tofacitinib. The treatment or condition label on this specimen signifies: oral pan-JAK inhibitor, 5-10 mg twice daily. Lesional scalp punch biopsies and peripheral blood were collected from alopecia areata patients. PBMCs were separated by density centrifugation and stained for CD3, CD4 and CD8, after which CD4+ and CD8+ T cells were sorted on a FACSAria. The V and J genes are TRBV10-3 and TRBJ2-5; TRBD2 lines up with 7 middle nucleotides. This receptor was obtained from a human donor with alopecia areata. Specimen: CD8+ T cells sorted from blood, collected at week 24, from a patient treated with tofacitinib. For the CDR3, the sequence is CAISDLGRTQSETQYF. The bases read TGTGCCATCAGTGATCTCGGGAGGACTCAATCAGAGACCCAGTACTTC.